Presented here are 10 T cell receptor beta chains from one specimen sequenced in a study of blood T cells in healthy people across ages. The authors ran a second PCR of roughly 6 to 12 cycles using a sample-barcoded 5' primer and a J-beta primer mix. MiXCR, applied by TCRdb to the 5' RACE reads, yields one record per CDR3 protein. Of about a million distinct CDR3 sequences listed, around two fifths are singletons. Material for sequencing was blood. Receptors originate from a man between 18 and 35 years old in good health.

There are a few counts of this clonotype. This rearrangement joins TRBV13 to TRBJ2-7; D perhaps matches TRBD2 (6 bases). The CDR3 is 15 amino acids. Germline assignment: CDR1 PRHDT and CDR2 FYEKMQ (reference sequence). V dropped 5 bases and J dropped 2 bases, with 16 bases sitting between them. For the CDR3, the DNA is TGTGCCAGCAGCGAACAACCGGGACTGACCTACGAGCAGTACTTC. The encoded protein is CASSEQPGLTYEQYF.

The rearrangement uses TRBV20-1 and TRBJ2-7; D is undetermined. Germline CDR1 DFQATT, CDR2 SNEGSKA (reference sequence). The CDR3 loop spans 14 amino acids. The V gene lost 0 bases and the J gene lost 6 bases, with 15 bases spanning the gap. As DNA, the CDR3 is TGCAGTGCTAGAGATGTGGGCAATGCCGGCGAGCAGTACTTC. Protein sequence: CSARDVGNAGEQYF.

The chain uses TRBV2 and TRBJ1-1; D gene ambiguous. Trimming shortened V by 7 bases and J by 2 bases, and 8 bases separated the two germline ends. Germline assignment: CDR1 SNHLY and CDR2 FYNNEI. The CDR3 contains 12 residues. CDR3 loop: CASTFENTEAFF. For the CDR3, the DNA is TGTGCCAGCACTTTTGAAAACACTGAAGCTTTCTTT.

The chain uses TRBV18 and TRBJ1-1; no clear D gene. Trimming cost V 1 base and J 11 bases, with 14 bases left between them. Germline V gene sequence: CDR1 KGHSH, CDR2 LQKENI. The CDR3 is 13 amino acids. CDR3 in amino acids: CASSPQLEGLAFF. The CDR3 bases are TGTGCCAGCTCACCACAATTGGAAGGGTTGGCTTTCTTT.

The chain has TRBV7-2 and TRBJ2-5; the D gene could be TRBD1 or TRBD2 (6 bases each). Trimming shortened V by 5 bases and J by 7 bases, and 26 bases separated the two germline ends. Germline V gene lookup returns CDR1 SGHTA and CDR2 FQGNSA. The CDR3 contains 17 residues. The CDR3: CASSTPLDRRAGGTQYF. The CDR3 DNA sequence: TGTGCCAGCAGCACCCCTCTCGACAGGAGGGCTGGTGGGACCCAGTACTTC.

The J gene is TRBJ1-1, the V gene TRBV4-3; D not resolved. Germline values: CDR1 LGHNA, CDR2 YSLEER. V lost 1 base to trimming and J lost 1 base, with 7 bases between them. This CDR3 region has 14 residues. The chain's CDR3 is CASSQGRQNTEAFF. In DNA, the CDR3 is TGCGCCAGCAGCCAAGGCAGACAGAACACTGAAGCTTTCTTT.

A note on this clonotype: Its ends do not fully match the called genes, so a read error is possible. The CDR3 DNA reads TGTGCCGGCAGAGGTGGTCGGTATGGTTACACCTTC. Translated: CAGRGGRYGYTF. This sequence joins TRBV2 and TRBJ1-2, with D hard to call. The germline V gene encodes CDR1 SNHLY and CDR2 FYNNEI. The CDR3 has 12 amino acids. Variable domain in full (rest from reference TRBV2 and TRBJ1-2): EPEVTQTPSHQVTQMGQEVILRCVPISNHLYFYWYRQILGQKVEFLVSFYNNEISEKSEIFDDQFSVERPDGSNFTLKIRSTKLEDSAMYFCAGRGGRYGYTFGSGTRLTVV.

This clonotype was found a few times. The genes are TRBV5-1 and TRBJ1-4; D is perhaps TRBD1 (5 bases). V dropped 0 bases and J dropped 0 bases, with 12 bases sitting between them. CDR3 length equals 17 residues. Germline CDR1 SGHRS, CDR2 YFSETQ. The CDR3 DNA follows: TGCGCCAGCAGCTTGGGTCAGGGTCACCCAACTAATGAAAAACTGTTTTTT. Protein sequence: CASSLGQGHPTNEKLFF. Together with reference TRBV5-1 and TRBJ1-4, the CDR3 gives the full variable domain: KAGVTQTPRYLIKTRGQQVTLSCSPISGHRSVSWYQQTPGQGLQFLFEYFSETQRNKGNFPGRFSGRQFSNSRSEMNVSTLELGDSALYLCASSLGQGHPTNEKLFFGSGTQLSVL.

V and J are TRBV2 and TRBJ2-7, with D possibly matching TRBD2 (6 bases). CDR3 size: 14 residues. CDR1 and CDR2 from the germline V gene are SNHLY and FYNNEI. V was cut by 3 bases and J by 3 bases, with 12 bases left in between. The CDR3 protein is CASSDGGSLYEQYF. CDR3 nucleotide sequence: TGTGCCAGCAGTGATGGAGGGTCCCTCTACGAGCAGTACTTC.

This clonotype showed up just a few times. One end of the junction does not line up with germline, which may come from a read error. V and J are TRBV7-7 and TRBJ2-1, with a weak D call TRBD2 (5 bases). Germline V gives CDR1 SSHAT, CDR2 FNYEAQ (reference sequence). This CDR3 is 15 amino acids long. The CDR3 nucleotides read TGTGCTAGCAGCTTAGCTAGGGAGACCTACAATGAGCAGTTCTTC. It encodes CASSLARETYNEQFF.